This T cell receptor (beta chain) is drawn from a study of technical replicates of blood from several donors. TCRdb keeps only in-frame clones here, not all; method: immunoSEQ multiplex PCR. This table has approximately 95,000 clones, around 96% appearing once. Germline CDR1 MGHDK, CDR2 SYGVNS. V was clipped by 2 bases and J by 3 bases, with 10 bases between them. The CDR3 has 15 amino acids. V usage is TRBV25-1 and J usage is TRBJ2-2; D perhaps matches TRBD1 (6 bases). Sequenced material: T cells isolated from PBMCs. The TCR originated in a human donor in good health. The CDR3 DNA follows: TGTGCCAGCAGTGAAGCAGGGGAGTACACCGGGGAGCTGTTTTTT. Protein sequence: CASSEAGEYTGELFF.